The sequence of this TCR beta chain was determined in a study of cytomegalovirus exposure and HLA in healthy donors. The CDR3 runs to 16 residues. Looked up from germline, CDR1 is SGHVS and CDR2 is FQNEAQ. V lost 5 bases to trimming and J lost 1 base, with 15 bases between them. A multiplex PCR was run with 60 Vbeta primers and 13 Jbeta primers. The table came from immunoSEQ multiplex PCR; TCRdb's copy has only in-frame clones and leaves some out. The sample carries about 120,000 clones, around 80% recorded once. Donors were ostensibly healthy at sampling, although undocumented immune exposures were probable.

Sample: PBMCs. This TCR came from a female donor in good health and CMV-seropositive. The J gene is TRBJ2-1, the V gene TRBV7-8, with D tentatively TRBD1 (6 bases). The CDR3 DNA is TGTGCCAGCAGCCTTTACAGGGTTGCTTCCTACAATGAGCAGTTCTTC. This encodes CASSLYRVASYNEQFF.